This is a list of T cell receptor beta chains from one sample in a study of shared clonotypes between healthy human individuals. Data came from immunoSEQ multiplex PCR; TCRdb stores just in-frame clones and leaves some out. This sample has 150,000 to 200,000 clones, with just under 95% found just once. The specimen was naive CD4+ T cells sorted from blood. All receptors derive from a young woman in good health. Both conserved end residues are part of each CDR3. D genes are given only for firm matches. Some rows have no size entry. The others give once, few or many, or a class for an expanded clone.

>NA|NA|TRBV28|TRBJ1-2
TGTGCCAGCAGTTCCAACATCTATGGCTACACCTTC
CASSSNIYGYTF
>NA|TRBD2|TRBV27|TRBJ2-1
TGTGCCAGCAGTCTAGAGGGACTAGCGGACAATGAGCAGTTCTTC
CASSLEGLADNEQFF
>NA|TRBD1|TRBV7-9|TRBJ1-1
TGTGCCAGCAGCGACCGACAGGGGAACACTGAAGCTTTCTTT
CASSDRQGNTEAFF
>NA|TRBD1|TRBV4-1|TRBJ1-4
TGCGCCAGCAGCCAAACAGGGGTTCTCAATGAAAAACTGTTTTTT
CASSQTGVLNEKLFF
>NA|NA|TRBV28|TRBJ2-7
TGTGCCAGCAATGGAGCGTCGGGCAGGCCTAACTCCTACGAGCAGTACTTC
CASNGASGRPNSYEQYF
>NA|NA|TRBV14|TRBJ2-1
TGTGCCAGCAGCCAAGGATTTTTGGGTGAGCAGTTCTTC
CASSQGFLGEQFF
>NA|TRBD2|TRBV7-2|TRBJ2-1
TGTGCCAGCAGCTTAGATCCTAGCGGGCCCAATGAGCAGTTCTTC
CASSLDPSGPNEQFF
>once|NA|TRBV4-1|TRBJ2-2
TGCGCCAGCAGCCAACCCCCCATCGGGCGCGTGAGGCGGGAGAACACCGGGGAGCTGTTTTTT
CASSQPPIGRVRRENTGELFF
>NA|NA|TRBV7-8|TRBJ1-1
TGTGCCAGCAGCCCGATTGGGGGGGAGGGCACTGAAGCTTTCTTT
CASSPIGGEGTEAFF
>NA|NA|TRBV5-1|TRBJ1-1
TGCGCCAGCAGCTTGGAAGTGATGAACACTGAAGCTTTCTTT
CASSLEVMNTEAFF
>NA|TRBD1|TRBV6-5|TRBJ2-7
TGTGCCAGCACCAAAGGACAGGTACCCTACGAGCAGTACTTC
CASTKGQVPYEQYF